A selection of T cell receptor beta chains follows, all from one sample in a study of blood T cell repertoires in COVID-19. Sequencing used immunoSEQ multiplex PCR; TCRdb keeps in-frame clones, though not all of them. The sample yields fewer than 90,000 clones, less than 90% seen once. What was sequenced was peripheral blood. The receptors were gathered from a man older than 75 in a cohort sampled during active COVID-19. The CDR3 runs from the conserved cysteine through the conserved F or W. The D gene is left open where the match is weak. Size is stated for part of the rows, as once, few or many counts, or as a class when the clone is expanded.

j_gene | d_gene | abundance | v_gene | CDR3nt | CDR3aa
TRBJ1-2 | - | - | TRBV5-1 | TGCGCCAGCAGCTCGCCTAGTGTGGGACACGAAGGCTACACCTTC | CASSSPSVGHEGYTF
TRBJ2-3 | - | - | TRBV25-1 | TGTGCCAGCAGTGACTCACTGTATACGCAGTATTTT | CASSDSLYTQYF
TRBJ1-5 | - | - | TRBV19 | TGTGCCAGTAAGGGGCCCCCGCGTGTGAGCAATCAGCCCCAGCATTTT | CASKGPPRVSNQPQHF
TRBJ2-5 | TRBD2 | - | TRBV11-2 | TGTGCCAGCAGCCTGGATAGCGGGGGGGCCCAAGAGACCCAGTACTTC | CASSLDSGGAQETQYF
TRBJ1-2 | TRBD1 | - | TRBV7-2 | TGTGCCAGCAGTCGCTTGACAGGGAGCTATGGCTACACCTTC | CASSRLTGSYGYTF
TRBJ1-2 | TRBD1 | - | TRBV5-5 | TGTGCCAGCAGCGAGACAGGGTATGGCTACACCTTC | CASSETGYGYTF
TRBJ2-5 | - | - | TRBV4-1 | TGCGCCAGCAGCCGCGTCGGAGAGACCCAGTACTTC | CASSRVGETQYF
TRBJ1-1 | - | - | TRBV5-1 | TGCGCCAGCAGCTTGCAAGGACAAGACACTGAAGCTTTCTTT | CASSLQGQDTEAFF
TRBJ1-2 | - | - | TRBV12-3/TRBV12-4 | TGTGCCAGCAGTCATGGGCCGGACTATGGCTACACCTTC | CASSHGPDYGYTF
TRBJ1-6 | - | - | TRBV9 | TGTGCCAGCAGCGCAGGACAGACGAATAATTCACCCCTCCACTTT | CASSAGQTNNSPLHF
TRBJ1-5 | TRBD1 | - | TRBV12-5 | TGTGCTAGCGGTACGGGACAGCTCGATCAGCCCCAGCATTTT | CASGTGQLDQPQHF
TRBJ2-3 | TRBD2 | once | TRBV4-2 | TGTGCCAGCAGCCCGGGACTAGCGGGGGATGATACGCAGTATTTT | CASSPGLAGDDTQYF
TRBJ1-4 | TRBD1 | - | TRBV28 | TGTGCCAGCAGTTTGGCAGGACAGGGGGAGGAAAAACTGTTTTTT | CASSLAGQGEEKLFF
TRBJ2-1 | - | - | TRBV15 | TGTGCCACCAGCAGAGATAGGGGTGCTCTCGGCGATGAGCAGTTCTTC | CATSRDRGALGDEQFF
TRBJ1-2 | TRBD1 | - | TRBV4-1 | TGCGCCAGCAGCCAAGGTGTCGGACAGGCCTACACCTTC | CASSQGVGQAYTF
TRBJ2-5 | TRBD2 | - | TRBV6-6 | TGTGCCAGCAGGATGCTAGCGGGGTCAGAGACCCAGTACTTC | CASRMLAGSETQYF
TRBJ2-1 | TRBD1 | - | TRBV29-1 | TGCAGCGTTGAAGAGTGGGGGACAGGGTACAATGAGCAGTTCTTC | CSVEEWGTGYNEQFF
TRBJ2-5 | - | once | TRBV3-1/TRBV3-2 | TGTGCCAGCAGCCAAGAAGGGTCGGGGACTCCGGAGACCCAGTACTTC | CASSQEGSGTPETQYF
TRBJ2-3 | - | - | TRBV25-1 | TGTGCCAGCAGCGATTCGACCAGGGAGGAAACGCAGTATTTT | CASSDSTREETQYF
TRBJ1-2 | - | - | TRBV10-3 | TGTGCCATCAGTGAAAGAATCGGGGAGGGCTTGGCTAACTATGGCTACACCTTC | CAISERIGEGLANYGYTF
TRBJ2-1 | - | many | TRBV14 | TGTGCCAGCAGCCAAGATGGTCCGAGGTTCTACAATGAGCAGTTCTTC | CASSQDGPRFYNEQFF
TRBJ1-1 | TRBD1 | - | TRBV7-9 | TGTGCCAGCAGCCCGCGCCAGGGGGGCACTGAAGCTTTCTTT | CASSPRQGGTEAFF
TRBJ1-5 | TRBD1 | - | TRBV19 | TGTGCCAGTACTCCAGGGGGGAATCAGCCCCAGCATTTT | CASTPGGNQPQHF
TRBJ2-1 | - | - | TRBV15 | TGTGCCACCAGCAGAGCCAGCGAGTTAAACAATGAGCAGTTCTTC | CATSRASELNNEQFF